The 20 T cell receptor beta chains below all came from one sample that was sequenced in a study of T-cell reconstitution after alpha-beta-depleted transplantation in children. The TCRbeta library incorporated unique molecular identifiers. Each CDR3 protein is one row after TCRdb ran MiXCR on the PCR reads. Seen here are 670,000 or so distinct CDR3 sequences, around 13% observed once, and the top ten hold 0.75% to 0.85%. Here the sequenced sample was PBMCs, taken before TCRalphabeta/CD19-depleted stem cell transplant. The receptors derive from a girl aged 2 to 10 with congenital amegakaryocytic thrombocytopenia, due to receive a stem cell transplant.

This clonotype was found a few times. The gene calls are TRBV7-9 and TRBJ2-7, with 7 bases that match TRBD1. Germline assignment: CDR1 SEHNR and CDR2 FQNEAQ (reference sequence). J gave up 1 base and V 5 bases, and 8 bases lay outside the gene matches. The CDR3 spans 15 residues. The CDR3 coding sequence is TGTGCCAGCAGCCACGACAGGGTTATGTCCTACGAGCAGTACTTC. This codes for CASSHDRVMSYEQYF.

At least ten counts were recorded for this clonotype. V is TRBV10-3 and J is TRBJ2-1, with D maybe TRBD2 (5 bases). The CDR3 runs to 12 residues. CDR1 and CDR2 (germline): ENHRY, SYGVKD. V dropped 6 bases and J dropped 10 bases, with 13 bases sitting between them. CDR3: CAIRAGTGEQFF. The CDR3 DNA is TGTGCCATCAGGGCAGGAACGGGGGAGCAGTTCTTC.

This clonotype was seen a handful of times. The CDR3 region is CASSPPPGGLGEQYF. The CDR3 coding sequence is TGTGCCAGCTCACCACCCCCGGGCGGATTAGGCGAGCAGTACTTC. This chain joins TRBV18 and TRBJ2-7; D not resolved. The CDR3 length is 15 residues. Germline CDR1 KGHSH, CDR2 LQKENI. Trimming removed 0 bases from V and 6 bases from J, with 15 bases in between.

The chain combines TRBV5-1 with TRBJ2-6; D is ambiguous. V dropped 6 bases and J dropped 4 bases, with 8 bases sitting between them. This CDR3 is built from 13 residues. Per the germline V gene, CDR1 is SGHRS and CDR2 is YFSETQ. Here the CDR3 DNA reads TGCGCCAGCAAGGACGCCGGGGCCAACGTCCTGACTTTC. It codes for CASKDAGANVLTF.

This clonotype has just a few counts. The chain is built from TRBV5-1 and TRBJ1-1; no clear D. Germline-derived CDR1 and CDR2 are SGHRS and YFSETQ. This CDR3 is built from 14 residues. V shed 3 bases and J shed 5 bases, with 14 bases lying between them. The CDR3 coding sequence is TGCGCCAGCAGCTCTGCGGAGGGAGCAACTGAAGCTTTCTTT. This translates into CASSSAEGATEAFF.

This clonotype was counted ten times or more. This chain uses TRBV20-1 with TRBJ2-7, with 7 bases identical to TRBD1. The CDR3 covers 17 residues. The V gene end was trimmed by 3 bases and the J gene end by 1 base; junction bases not matched to a gene: 15. From germline, CDR1 is DFQATT and CDR2 SNEGSKA (reference sequence). The DNA of the CDR3 is TGCAGTGCTAGGTTGTTAGGCGAGACAGGGTTTTCCTACGAGCAGTACTTC. Encoded protein: CSARLLGETGFSYEQYF.

The chain has TRBV7-9 and TRBJ2-7; D gene ambiguous. CDR3 length equals 13 residues. Germline lookup yields CDR1 SEHNR and CDR2 FQNEAQ (reference sequence). The V end lost 5 bases, the J end lost 6 bases, and 14 bases lay between the germline ends. For the CDR3, the DNA is TGTGCCAGCAGCCCCCGGACCTTTGGCGAGCAGTACTTC. It yields the protein CASSPRTFGEQYF.

This clonotype occurred many times. Compared with germline, one end of the junction differs, possibly owing to a read error. The chain employs TRBV5-1 and TRBJ2-7; TRBD2 is a possible D gene (5 bases). The CDR3 totals 14 residues. CDR1 SGHRS and CDR2 YFSETQ come from the germline V gene. Here the CDR3 reads CASSLDRETYEQYF. DNA of the CDR3: TGTGCCAGCAGCTTAGATAGGGAGACCTACGAGCAGTACTTC. The whole variable domain, remainder taken from reference TRBV5-1 and TRBJ2-7, is KAGVTQTPRYLIKTRGQQVTLSCSPISGHRSVSWYQQTPGQGLQFLFEYFSETQRNKGNFPGRFSGRQFSNSRSEMNVSTLELGDSALYLCASSLDRETYEQYFGPGTRLTVT.

This clonotype has only one observation. The rearrangement joins TRBV5-1 to TRBJ1-4; D is unclear. Germline lookup yields CDR1 SGHRS and CDR2 YFSETQ. CDR3 length equals 15 residues. V lost 0 bases, J lost 4 bases, and 10 bases lay in between. The CDR3 protein is CASSLVSGYNEKLFF. CDR3 DNA sequence: TGCGCCAGCAGCTTGGTCTCTGGGTATAATGAAAAACTGTTTTTT.

The table lists this clonotype with many counts. The chain employs TRBV5-1 and TRBJ2-7, with a possible D match to TRBD1 (6 bases). V was trimmed by 2 bases and J by 1 base, leaving 13 bases between them. Germline-derived CDR1 and CDR2 are SGHRS and YFSETQ. CDR3 size: 15 residues. For the CDR3, the DNA is TGCGCCAGCAGCTTCGCCGGCGACAGGTCCTACGAGCAGTACTTC. Translated, it gives CASSFAGDRSYEQYF.

This clonotype was counted only a few times. The V call is TRBV20-1, the J call TRBJ2-1; 13 bases agree with TRBD2. Per germline, CDR1 DFQATT and CDR2 SNEGSKA (reference sequence). The trim removed 6 bases at V and 9 bases at J, leaving 11 bases unmatched. The CDR3 is 15 residues long. In DNA form, the CDR3 reads TGCAGTGCCGGTGGACTAGCGGGAGAATGGAGTGAGCAGTTCTTC. Translating it yields CSAGGLAGEWSEQFF.

Many counts were recorded for this clonotype. The chain joins TRBV25-1 to TRBJ2-7; D gene unclear. The germline V gene has CDR1 MGHDK and CDR2 SYGVNS. V gave up 3 bases and J gave up 3 bases, with 6 bases separating them. This CDR3 is built from 12 residues. The CDR3 region is CASSEVGYEQYF. Written as DNA, the CDR3 is TGTGCCAGCAGTGAGGTGGGCTACGAGCAGTACTTC.

This chain links TRBV29-1 with TRBJ1-1, with D perhaps TRBD1 (5 bases). In germline, CDR1 is SQVTM, CDR2 ANQGSEA. The CDR3 sequence is 13 residues long. V dropped 7 bases and J dropped 5 bases, with 17 bases sitting between them. This CDR3 reads CSAVSGGRTEAFF. In DNA form, the CDR3 reads TGCAGCGCCGTTAGTGGGGGGAGGACTGAAGCTTTCTTT.

The chain joins TRBV25-1 to TRBJ1-5; weak D call: TRBD1 (6 bases). Germline-derived CDR1 and CDR2 are MGHDK and SYGVNS. The CDR3 runs 17 residues. The germline V and J ends were trimmed by 9 bases and 1 base, with 22 bases remaining between them. The CDR3 reads CARGPGALSSSNQPQHF. CDR3 in DNA: TGTGCCAGGGGCCCAGGGGCACTCTCCTCGAGCAATCAGCCCCAGCATTTT.

On this clonotype itself: A much bigger clone sits one base away, suggesting this may be a read error. The chain carries TRBV12-3 or TRBV12-4 and TRBJ2-3; D tentatively reads TRBD1 or TRBD2 (5 bases each). The CDR3 is 15 residues long. The CDR3 loop is CASSSGPTSTDTLYF. CDR3 coding DNA: TGTGCCAGCAGCTCGGGACCCACAAGCACAGATACGCTGTATTTT.

The chain combines TRBV7-2 with TRBJ2-1; D not certain. Germline loops: CDR1 SGHTA, CDR2 FQGNSA. V dropped 3 bases and J dropped 3 bases, with 9 bases sitting between them. CDR3 length: 14 residues. CDR3 residues: CASSLARNYNEQFF. The CDR3 nucleotides read TGTGCCAGCAGCTTGGCGCGGAACTACAATGAGCAGTTCTTC.

Ten or more counts support this clonotype. The chain joins TRBV7-7 to TRBJ2-7; the D is unclear. This CDR3 region has 13 residues. Trimming took 1 base from V and 5 from J, leaving 9 bases between them. CDR1 and CDR2 from the germline V gene are SSHAT and FNYEAQ (reference sequence). The CDR3 coding sequence is TGTGCCAGCAGCTTAGATAGCAAGGACGAGCAGTACTTC. This translates into CASSLDSKDEQYF. Drawing the rest from reference TRBV7-7 and TRBJ2-7, the complete variable domain is GAGVSQSPRYKVTKRGQDVTLRCDPISSHATLYWYQQALGQGPEFLTYFNYEAQPDKSGLPSDRFSAERPEGSISTLTIQRTEQRDSAMYRCASSLDSKDEQYFGPGTRLTVT.

A few counts support this clonotype. This sequence joins TRBV5-1 and TRBJ2-7; possibly TRBD1 or TRBD2 for D (5 bases each). This CDR3 contains 15 residues. V gave up 4 bases and J gave up 4 bases, with 18 bases separating them. The V gene's germline CDR1 is SGHRS and CDR2 YFSETQ. Here the CDR3 DNA reads TGCGCCAGCAGCGCAACCGGGACCTCCATATACGAGCAGTACTTC. Translation: CASSATGTSIYEQYF.

Many counts were recorded for this clonotype. The chain combines TRBV12-3 or TRBV12-4 with TRBJ2-1; tentative D call: TRBD1 (5 bases). The length of the CDR3 is 17 residues. V was pared by 5 bases and J by 7 bases, with 24 bases between. CDR3 in amino acids: CASSPPATGPGRNEQFF. The CDR3 nucleotides read TGTGCCAGCAGTCCCCCGGCAACAGGCCCCGGCCGTAATGAGCAGTTCTTC.

The chain combines TRBV7-8 with TRBJ1-5; D unclear. CDR3 length equals 15 residues. Germline V gives CDR1 SGHVS, CDR2 FQNEAQ. Trimming pared 1 base from V and 5 bases from J, leaving 12 bases between. CDR3 loop: CASSLVSGKDQPQHF. CDR3 nucleotide sequence: TGTGCCAGCAGCTTAGTATCGGGTAAGGATCAGCCCCAGCATTTT.